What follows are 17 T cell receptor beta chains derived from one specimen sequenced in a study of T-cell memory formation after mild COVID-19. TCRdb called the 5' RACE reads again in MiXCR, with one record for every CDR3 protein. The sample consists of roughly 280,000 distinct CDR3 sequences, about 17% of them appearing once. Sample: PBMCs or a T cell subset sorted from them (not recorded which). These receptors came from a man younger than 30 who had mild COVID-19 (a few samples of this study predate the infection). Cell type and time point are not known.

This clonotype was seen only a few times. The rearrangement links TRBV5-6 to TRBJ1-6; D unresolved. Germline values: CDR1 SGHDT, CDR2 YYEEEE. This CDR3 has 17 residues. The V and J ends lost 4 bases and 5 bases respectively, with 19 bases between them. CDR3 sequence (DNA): TGTGCCAGCAGCCTACTCGGGCCCCTGCCGAATAATTCACCCCTCCACTTT. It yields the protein CASSLLGPLPNNSPLHF. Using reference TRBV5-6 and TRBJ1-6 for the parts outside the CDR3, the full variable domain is DAGVTQSPTHLIKTRGQQVTLRCSPKSGHDTVSWYQQALGQGPQFIFQYYEEEERQRGNFPDRFSGHQFPNYSSELNVNALLLGDSALYLCASSLLGPLPNNSPLHFGNGTRLTVT.

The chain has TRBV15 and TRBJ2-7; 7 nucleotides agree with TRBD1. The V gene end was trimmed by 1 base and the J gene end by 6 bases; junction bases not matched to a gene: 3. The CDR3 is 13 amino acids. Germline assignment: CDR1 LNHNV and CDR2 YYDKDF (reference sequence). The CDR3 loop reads CATSRVQGVEQYV. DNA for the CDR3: TGTGCCACCAGCAGAGTCCAGGGGGTCGAGCAGTACGTC.

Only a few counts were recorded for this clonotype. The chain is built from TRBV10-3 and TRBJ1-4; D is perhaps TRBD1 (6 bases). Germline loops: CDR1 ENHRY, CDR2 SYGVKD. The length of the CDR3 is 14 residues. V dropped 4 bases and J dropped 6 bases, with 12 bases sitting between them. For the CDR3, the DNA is TGTGCCATCAGTGCTGGGGGGGCGGATGAAAAACTGTTTTTT. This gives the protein CAISAGGADEKLFF.

CDR3 bases: TGTGCCAGCACCAAGACAGGGAGCGACACTGAAGCTTTCTTT. This codes for CASTKTGSDTEAFF. The rearrangement joins TRBV3-1 to TRBJ1-1; 7 nucleotides agree with TRBD1. The CDR3 is made up of 14 amino acids. Trimming at V came to 7 bases and at J to 3 bases, leaving 8 bases not matched to a gene. Germline CDR1 LGHDT, CDR2 YNNKEL (reference sequence).

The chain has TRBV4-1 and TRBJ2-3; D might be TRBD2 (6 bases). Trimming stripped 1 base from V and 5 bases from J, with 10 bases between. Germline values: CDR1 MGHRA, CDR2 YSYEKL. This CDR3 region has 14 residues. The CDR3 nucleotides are TGCGCCAGCAGCCAAGTCGGGGGACGAGATACGCAGTATTTT. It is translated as CASSQVGGRDTQYF.

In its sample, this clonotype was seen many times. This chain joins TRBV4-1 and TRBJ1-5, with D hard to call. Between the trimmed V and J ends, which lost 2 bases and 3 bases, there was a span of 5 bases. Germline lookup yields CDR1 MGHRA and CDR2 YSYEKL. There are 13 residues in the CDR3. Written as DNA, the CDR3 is TGCGCCAGCAGCCAACGCGTCAATCAGCCCCAGCATTTT. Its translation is CASSQRVNQPQHF.

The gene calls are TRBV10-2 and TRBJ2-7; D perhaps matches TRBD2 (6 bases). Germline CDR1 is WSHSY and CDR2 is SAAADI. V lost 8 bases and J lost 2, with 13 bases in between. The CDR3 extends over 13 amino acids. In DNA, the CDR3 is TGCGCCAGCGTCCGGGACTTCCCCTACGAGCAGTACGTC. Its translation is CASVRDFPYEQYV.

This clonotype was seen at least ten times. This CDR3 reads CASSQPVEQYV. The CDR3 DNA reads as TGTGCCAGCAGCCAACCGGTTGAGCAGTACGTC. The chain has TRBV4-2 and TRBJ2-7; D remains unclear. Germline V lookup: CDR1 LGHNA, CDR2 YNFKEQ. The CDR3 spans 11 residues. V lost 2 bases, J lost 7 bases, and 6 bases lay in between.

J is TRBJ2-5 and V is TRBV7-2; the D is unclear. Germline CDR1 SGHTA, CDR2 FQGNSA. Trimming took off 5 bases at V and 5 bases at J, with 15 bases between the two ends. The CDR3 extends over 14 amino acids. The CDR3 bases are TGTGCCAGCAGCCCCAGGCGCTCGGACGAGACCCAGTACTTC. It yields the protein CASSPRRSDETQYF. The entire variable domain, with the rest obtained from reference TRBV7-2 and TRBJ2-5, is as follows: GAGVSQSPSNKVTEKGKDVELRCDPISGHTALYWYRQSLGQGLEFLIYFQGNSAPDKSGLPSDRFSAERTGGSVSTLTIQRTQQEDSAVYLCASSPRRSDETQYFGPGTRLLVL.

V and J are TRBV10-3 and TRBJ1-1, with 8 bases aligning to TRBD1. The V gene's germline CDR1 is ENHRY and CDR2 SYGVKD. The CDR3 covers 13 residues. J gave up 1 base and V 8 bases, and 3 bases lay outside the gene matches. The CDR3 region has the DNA TGTGCCATCGCAGGGGGCAAGAACACTGAAGCTTTCTTT. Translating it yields CAIAGGKNTEAFF.

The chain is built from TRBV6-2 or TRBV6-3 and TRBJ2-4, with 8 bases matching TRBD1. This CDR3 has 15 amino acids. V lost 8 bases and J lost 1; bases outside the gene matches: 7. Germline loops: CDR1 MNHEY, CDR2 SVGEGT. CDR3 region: CASPIHRGAKNIQYF. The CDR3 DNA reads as TGTGCCAGCCCTATTCACAGGGGGGCCAAAAACATTCAGTACTTC.

The CDR3 loop reads CSVVQGMGGNTEAFF. The CDR3 region has the DNA TGCAGCGTTGTCCAGGGGATGGGAGGGAACACTGAAGCTTTCTTT. The chain has TRBV29-1 and TRBJ1-1; D may be TRBD1 (6 bases). Trimming removed 4 bases at V and 1 base at J, with 16 bases between. This CDR3 is 15 amino acids long. Germline CDR1 reads SQVTM; CDR2 reads ANQGSEA.

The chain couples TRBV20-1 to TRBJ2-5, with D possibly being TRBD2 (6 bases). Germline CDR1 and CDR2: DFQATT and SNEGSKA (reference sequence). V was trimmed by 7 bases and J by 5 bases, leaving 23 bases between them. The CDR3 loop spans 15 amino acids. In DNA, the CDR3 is TGCAGTGTCGCAACCCTAGCTACGGCGGGGGAGACCCAGTACTTC. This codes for CSVATLATAGETQYF.

The CDR3 bases are TGTGCCAGCAGCTTAGTGGGACAGTATTCACCCCTCCACTTT. This encodes CASSLVGQYSPLHF. The chain joins TRBV7-9 to TRBJ1-6; 7 bases agree with TRBD1. The J segment lost 8 bases and the V segment lost 1 base, leaving 2 bases of the junction unmatched. Germline-derived CDR1 and CDR2 are SEHNR and FQNEAQ (reference sequence). The CDR3 length is 14 residues.

CDR3 bases: TGTGCCAGCAGCGTAGACCGAGTCAGGGGAATGCGGGGCTACACCTTC. Its translation: CASSVDRVRGMRGYTF. This chain joins TRBV9 and TRBJ1-2, with D possibly TRBD1 on 6 matching bases. Trimming took off 0 bases at V and 8 bases at J, with 20 bases between the two ends. The CDR3 runs 16 residues. Germline CDR1 reads SGDLS; CDR2 reads YYNGEE.

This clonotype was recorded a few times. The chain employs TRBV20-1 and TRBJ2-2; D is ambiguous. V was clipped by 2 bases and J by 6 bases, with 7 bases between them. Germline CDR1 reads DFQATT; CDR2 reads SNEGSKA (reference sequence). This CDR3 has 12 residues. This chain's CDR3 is CSARLGPGELFF. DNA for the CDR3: TGCAGTGCTAGATTGGGTCCCGGGGAGCTGTTTTTT.

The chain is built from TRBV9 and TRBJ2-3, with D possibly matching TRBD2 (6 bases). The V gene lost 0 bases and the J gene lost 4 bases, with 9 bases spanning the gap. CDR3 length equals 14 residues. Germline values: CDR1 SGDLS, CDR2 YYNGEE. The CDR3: CASSVGGGSDTQYF. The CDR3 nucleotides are TGTGCCAGCAGCGTAGGTGGAGGGTCAGATACGCAGTATTTT.